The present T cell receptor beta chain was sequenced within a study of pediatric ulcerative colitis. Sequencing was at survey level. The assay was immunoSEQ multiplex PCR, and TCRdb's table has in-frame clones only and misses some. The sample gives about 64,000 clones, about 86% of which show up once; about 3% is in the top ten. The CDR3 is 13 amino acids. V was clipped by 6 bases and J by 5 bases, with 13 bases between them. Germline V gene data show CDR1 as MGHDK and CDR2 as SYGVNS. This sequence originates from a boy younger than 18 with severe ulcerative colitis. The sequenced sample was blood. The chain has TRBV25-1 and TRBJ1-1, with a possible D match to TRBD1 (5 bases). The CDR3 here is CASRSGLRTEAFF. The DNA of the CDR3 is TGTGCCAGCAGGTCAGGGTTGAGGACTGAAGCTTTCTTT.